This TCR beta chain originates from a study of blood T cell repertoires in COVID-19. Study at large: Acute and convalescent COVID-19 specimens originated in the United States, Italy and Spain.

The authors' processing: Using reference gene primer amplification, nucleated cell counts were estimated. Repertoires were generated with immunoSEQ multiplex PCR, while TCRdb's copy carries only in-frame clones and drops some. That table gives V, J and clone size, and the DNA gave D and trimming. The sample yields nearly 250,000 clones, about 80% seen once. Looked up from germline, CDR1 is SGHNT and CDR2 is YYREEE (reference sequence). V was cut by 4 bases and J by 2 bases, with 10 bases left in between. The CDR3 consists of 14 residues. The sequenced material came from peripheral blood. This rearrangement joins TRBV5-4 to TRBJ2-1, with a tentative D call TRBD2 (5 bases). This receptor was identified in a woman of 80 years or more with acute or convalescent COVID-19. In nucleotides, the CDR3 is TGTGCCAGCAGCCGGGGTCCTACCTACAATGAGCAGTTCTTC. Translating it yields CASSRGPTYNEQFF.